This T cell receptor (beta chain) came from a study of cytomegalovirus exposure and HLA in healthy donors. Study in general: Within an early data release were approximately 85 million unique TCRs drawn from HLA-typed donors. Study conclusions and caveats: Later analysis identified several of the most significant clusters that appeared linked to common viral pathogens. There were reportedly fewer N-insertions in an Asian-associated ancestry cluster than the roughly 680-donor mean, in a later analysis. Some segments of the V type, notably TRBV6-2 and TRBV6-3, were excluded as indistinguishable.

Per the germline V gene, CDR1 is SGHRS and CDR2 is YFSETQ. Between the trimmed V and J ends, which lost 4 bases and 3 bases, there was a span of 20 bases. The CDR3 is made up of 16 amino acids. Use of 60 Vbeta and 13 Jbeta primers characterized the PCR. Profiling relied on immunoSEQ multiplex PCR, and the TCRdb table lists in-frame clones only, not all of them. The data contain roughly 110,000 clones, less than 80% of them singletons. In the case of this clone: Its antigen is undetermined.

Specimen: PBMCs. The TCR comes from a man aged 25 to 40 in good health and CMV-seronegative. The chain has TRBV5-1 and TRBJ2-7; possible D gene TRBD1, 6 bases. The CDR3 reads CASSVGTPGGLYEQYF. The CDR3 DNA reads as TGCGCCAGCAGCGTCGGGACACCGGGTGGTCTCTACGAGCAGTACTTC.